Below are 13 T cell receptor beta chains sequenced from a single sample in a study of blood T cell repertoires in COVID-19. Assay used: immunoSEQ multiplex PCR; TCRdb lists only in-frame clones, some missing. Found here are about 190,000 clones, 90% of them singletons; the top ten hold 0.55% to 0.8%. Source material: peripheral blood. These TCRs come from a man in his fifties or sixties with acute or convalescent COVID-19.

This chain uses TRBV9 with TRBJ1-2, with D possibly matching TRBD1 (5 bases). V lost 4 bases and J lost 10, with 11 bases in between. The CDR3 covers 11 residues. Looked up from germline, CDR1 is SGDLS and CDR2 is YYNGEE. In nucleotides, the CDR3 is TGTGCCAGCAGCCCGGGGGGGGACTACACCTTC. Encoded protein: CASSPGGDYTF.

The rearrangement uses TRBV12-5 and TRBJ2-3, with 7 bases lining up with TRBD1. Looked up from germline, CDR1 is LGHNT and CDR2 is FRNRAP. The CDR3 totals 14 residues. V shed 4 bases and J 6 bases; nucleotides not matched to a gene: 7. CDR3 nucleotide sequence: TGTGCTAGTGGTTCGATGACAGGGTCGGATACGCAGTATTTT. Protein: CASGSMTGSDTQYF. Filled out from reference TRBV12-5 and TRBJ2-3, the complete variable domain reads DARVTQTPRHKVTEMGQEVTMRCQPILGHNTVFWYRQTMMQGLELLAYFRNRAPLDDSGMPKDRFSAEMPDATLATLKIQPSEPRDSAVYFCASGSMTGSDTQYFGPGTRLTVL.

A single count supports this clone. The V and J genes are TRBV18 and TRBJ2-1, with 12 bases aligning to TRBD2. Germline trimming cut 3 bases from V and 3 bases from J; bases unmatched to any gene: 3. The CDR3 length is 16 residues. Germline V gives CDR1 KGHSH, CDR2 LQKENI. This CDR3 reads CASSPQLAGGYNEQFF. The CDR3 DNA reads TGTGCCAGCTCACCGCAACTAGCGGGAGGCTACAATGAGCAGTTCTTC.

The chain links TRBV6-1 to TRBJ2-7; TRBD2 might be the D (6 bases). The length of the CDR3 is 15 residues. CDR1 is MNHNS and CDR2 is SASEGT in the germline V gene. The V gene lost 1 base and the J gene lost 4 bases, with 14 bases spanning the gap. Here the CDR3 DNA reads TGTGCCAGCAGTGAAGGGACTATGCCAATGTACGAGCAGTACGTC. It encodes CASSEGTMPMYEQYV.

This clone has only a few counts. The CDR3 region is CASSQWGLGQPQHF. The CDR3 DNA follows: TGCGCCAGCAGCCAATGGGGGCTGGGACAGCCCCAGCATTTT. V is TRBV4-1 and J is TRBJ1-5, with D tentatively TRBD1 (6 bases). Trimming pared 2 bases from V and 7 bases from J, leaving 12 bases between. Germline loops: CDR1 MGHRA, CDR2 YSYEKL. The CDR3 has 14 residues.

The genes are TRBV2 and TRBJ1-5, with 7 bases matching TRBD1. The CDR3 extends over 13 amino acids. The J segment lost 2 bases and the V segment lost 8 bases, leaving 3 bases of the junction unmatched. Germline V gene data show CDR1 as SNHLY and CDR2 as FYNNEI. The CDR3 sequence: CASGTVRNQPQHF. The CDR3 DNA sequence: TGTGCCAGCGGGACAGTGCGCAATCAGCCCCAGCATTTT.

The genes are TRBV28 and TRBJ1-1; D may be TRBD1 (6 bases). Germline V gene data show CDR1 as MDHEN and CDR2 as SYDVKM. CDR3 size: 15 residues. The V end was cut by 3 bases, the J end by 4 bases, with 15 bases between. The DNA for the CDR3 is TGTGCCAGCAGTTTTCCGGGGGGCGTCCTCACTGAAGCTTTCTTT. Its translation: CASSFPGGVLTEAFF. Full variable domain (remainder filled in from reference TRBV28 and TRBJ1-1): DVKVTQSSRYLVKRTGEKVFLECVQDMDHENMFWYRQDPGLGLRLIYFSYDVKMKEKGDIPEGYSVSREKKERFSLILESASTNQTSMYLCASSFPGGVLTEAFFGQGTRLTVV.

J is TRBJ2-3 and V is TRBV7-3; 7 bases agree with TRBD1. CDR3 length: 13 residues. In germline, CDR1 is SGHTA, CDR2 FQGTGA. J gave up 1 base and V 8 bases, and 3 bases lay outside the gene matches. DNA of the CDR3: TGTGCCAGCGGGACAGAACGCACAGATACGCAGTATTTT. Encoded protein: CASGTERTDTQYF.

The rearrangement links TRBV30 to TRBJ2-2; the match to TRBD2 covers 10 bases. The CDR3 sequence is 14 residues long. Trimming took 3 bases from V and 5 from J; bases not matched to a gene: 3. Germline CDR1 and CDR2: GTSNPN and SVGIG (reference sequence). In nucleotides, the CDR3 is TGTGCCTGGAGGGGACTAGCGCCGACCGGGGAGCTGTTTTTT. It translates to CAWRGLAPTGELFF.

This clone was counted only a few times. The rearrangement uses TRBV7-9 and TRBJ2-7; TRBD2 matches 8 bases. The V gene end was trimmed by 5 bases and the J gene end by 2 bases; junction bases not matched to a gene: 5. This CDR3 is 14 amino acids long. Germline CDR1 SEHNR, CDR2 FQNEAQ (reference sequence). In DNA, the CDR3 is TGTGCCAGCAGCGCAAGCGGGAGCCCCTACGAGCAGTACTTC. It specifies CASSASGSPYEQYF.

This chain uses TRBV19 with TRBJ2-1; the match to TRBD2 covers 8 bases. The ends lost 5 bases at V and 0 bases at J; junction bases unmatched: 9. Germline loops: CDR1 LNHDA, CDR2 SQIVND (reference sequence). This CDR3 is 17 amino acids long. This chain's CDR3 is CASSPLLAEPSYNEQFF. The CDR3 bases are TGTGCCAGTAGTCCTTTACTAGCGGAGCCCTCCTACAATGAGCAGTTCTTC.

This sequence joins TRBV7-9 and TRBJ1-5, with D unresolved. Trimming took 7 bases from V and 1 from J, leaving 11 bases between them. The CDR3 loop spans 14 amino acids. The V gene's germline CDR1 is SEHNR and CDR2 FQNEAQ (reference sequence). The CDR3 region is CASTLAESNQPQHF. For the CDR3, the DNA is TGTGCCAGCACCCTCGCGGAGAGCAATCAGCCCCAGCATTTT.

V is TRBV12-3 or TRBV12-4 and J is TRBJ2-1; D is perhaps TRBD1 (5 bases). Trimming cost V 6 bases and J 5 bases, with 11 bases left between them. The CDR3 has 13 amino acids. CDR3 in amino acids: CASSRLQDNEQFF. DNA for the CDR3: TGTGCCAGCAGCCGTTTACAGGACAATGAGCAGTTCTTC.